One sample yielded the 19 T cell receptor beta chains listed below, sequenced in a study of T-cell memory formation after mild COVID-19. MiXCR was run by TCRdb on the 5' RACE reads, yielding one entry per CDR3 protein. The sample yields around 450,000 distinct CDR3 sequences, roughly 20% seen once. Sequencing used PBMCs or a T cell subset sorted from them (not recorded which). Every receptor here comes from an adult woman who had mild COVID-19 (a few samples of this study predate the infection). Cell type and time point are not known.

This clonotype was recorded many times. The chain uses TRBV19 and TRBJ1-1; D remains unclear. Deletions cut 5 bases from V and 1 base from J, with 5 bases between. Germline lookup yields CDR1 LNHDA and CDR2 SQIVND (reference sequence). The CDR3 has 12 residues. DNA for the CDR3: TGTGCCAGTAGTTTCAGGAACACTGAAGCTTTCTTT. Translated: CASSFRNTEAFF.

This clonotype was observed a few times. The V and J genes are TRBV5-6 and TRBJ2-3; TRBD2 matches at 11 bases. The CDR3 spans 18 residues. Looked up from germline, CDR1 is SGHDT and CDR2 is YYEEEE. Losses at the gene ends were 4 bases for V and 0 bases for J; bases not matched to a gene: 10. CDR3 nucleotides: TGTGCCAGCAGCAGAAAATCTAGCGGGGGGTTTAGCACAGATACGCAGTATTTT. Amino acids: CASSRKSSGGFSTDTQYF.

This clonotype was detected a few times. The chain has TRBV5-1 and TRBJ1-4, with unresolved D. Germline CDR1 reads SGHRS; CDR2 reads YFSETQ. V lost 0 bases and J 10 bases, leaving 16 bases between the germline ends. The CDR3 has 15 residues. DNA of the CDR3: TGCGCCAGCAGCTTGGAAATGAGACCGGAGCGAAAACTGTTTTTT. Encoded protein: CASSLEMRPERKLFF.

This clonotype showed up just once. This rearrangement joins TRBV5-8 to TRBJ1-4; D is perhaps TRBD1 (6 bases). The CDR3 totals 17 residues. From germline, CDR1 is SGHTS and CDR2 YDEGEE. V shed 3 bases and J shed 3 bases, with 18 bases lying between them. The CDR3 DNA is TGTGCCAGCAGCTCGGCAACAGGGCCTGCAGCTAATGAAAAACTGTTTTTT. It translates to CASSSATGPAANEKLFF.

V is TRBV29-1 and J is TRBJ2-7; 8 bases align to TRBD1. The CDR3 has 14 residues. The germline V gene encodes CDR1 SQVTM and CDR2 ANQGSEA. Unmatched junction bases numbered 8, after V lost 5 bases and J lost 2 bases. CDR3 bases: TGCAGCGTTCAACAGGGGGGCCGTACCTACGAGCAGTACTTC. The encoded protein is CSVQQGGRTYEQYF.

This clonotype was seen only a few times. The rearrangement joins TRBV5-6 to TRBJ1-2; TRBD1 is a possible D gene (5 bases). Germline CDR1 and CDR2: SGHDT and YYEEEE. With 1 base removed from V and 6 bases from J, the gap between germline ends came to 10 bases. The CDR3 has 13 amino acids. This chain's CDR3 is CASSLTAGNGYTF. The CDR3 DNA sequence: TGTGCCAGCAGCTTGACGGCAGGGAATGGCTACACCTTC.

This chain uses TRBV6-5 with TRBJ1-3; a possible D gene is TRBD1 (6 bases). V dropped 7 bases and J dropped 4 bases, with 14 bases sitting between them. CDR1 and CDR2 from the germline V gene are MNHEY and SVGAGI. The CDR3 is 14 residues long. The CDR3 sequence: CASTPTGKGNTIYF. As DNA, the CDR3 is TGTGCCAGCACCCCAACAGGGAAAGGAAACACCATATATTTT.

The chain's CDR3 is CASSYDPGANVLTF. DNA of the CDR3: TGTGCCAGCTCCTACGACCCTGGGGCCAACGTCCTGACTTTC. The genes are TRBV18 and TRBJ2-6; D unresolved. Trimming cost V 6 bases and J 2 bases, with 8 bases left between them. The CDR3 has 14 amino acids. The germline gives CDR1 KGHSH, CDR2 LQKENI.

For the CDR3, the DNA is TGTGCCAGCAGCGTAGACGTGGGGACTGAAGCTTTCTTT. As protein: CASSVDVGTEAFF. The chain employs TRBV9 and TRBJ1-1; D call uncertain. CDR3 length equals 13 residues. V lost 0 bases and J 5 bases, leaving 8 bases between the germline ends. CDR1 and CDR2 (germline): SGDLS, YYNGEE.

This clonotype was seen a few times. The rearrangement links TRBV15 to TRBJ2-3, with D perhaps given as TRBD1 or TRBD2 (5 bases each). Germline V gene data show CDR1 as LNHNV and CDR2 as YYDKDF (reference sequence). The CDR3 extends over 13 amino acids. V was clipped by 1 base and J by 6 bases, with 8 bases between them. CDR3 protein: CATSRVGPDTQYF. In DNA, the CDR3 is TGTGCCACCAGCAGAGTGGGACCGGATACGCAGTATTTT.

As regards this clonotype: A read error may account for a junction end that differs from germline. J is TRBJ2-1 and V is TRBV4-3; 7 positions match TRBD2. CDR3 length: 15 residues. The germline gives CDR1 LGHNA, CDR2 YSLEER. The CDR3 is CASSRGGRLYNEKFF. The CDR3, as DNA: TGCGCCAGCAGCCGCGGGGGACGGCTCTACAATGAGAAGTTCTTC.

This clonotype appeared once. V and J are TRBV12-3 or TRBV12-4 and TRBJ1-3, with a weak D call TRBD1 (5 bases). The CDR3 covers 14 residues. V gave up 6 bases and J gave up 0 bases, with 9 bases separating them. The CDR3 protein is CASSKTDSGNTIYF. The CDR3 nucleotides are TGTGCCAGCAGCAAGACAGACTCTGGAAACACCATATATTTT.

The chain couples TRBV20-1 to TRBJ2-1; TRBD2 agrees at 7 bases. This CDR3 has 15 amino acids. With V trimmed by 4 bases and J by 6 bases, 12 bases remained unmatched. Germline assignment: CDR1 DFQATT and CDR2 SNEGSKA (reference sequence). The DNA for the CDR3 is TGCAGTGCTATCCGCCTAGCGGTACCCCCCAATGAGCAGTTCTTC. Its protein is CSAIRLAVPPNEQFF.

The chain couples TRBV5-1 to TRBJ2-3; no definite D call. The CDR3 totals 16 residues. Looked up from germline, CDR1 is SGHRS and CDR2 is YFSETQ. The V gene lost 0 bases and the J gene lost 4 bases, with 15 bases spanning the gap. The CDR3 DNA sequence: TGCGCCAGCAGCTTGGGGGTAACACGTTCCGCAGATACGCAGTATTTT. Its translation: CASSLGVTRSADTQYF.

V and J are TRBV7-6 and TRBJ2-3; 9 bases map to TRBD1. CDR3 length equals 18 residues. Trimming cost V 2 bases and J 1 base; bases outside gene matches: 10. Germline CDR1 and CDR2: SGHVS and FNYEAQ. The CDR3, as DNA: TGTGCCAGCAGCTTATCCCCCCCAAGGACAGGGGGCACAGATACGCAGTATTTT. Translating gives CASSLSPPRTGGTDTQYF.

The chain employs TRBV20-1 and TRBJ2-5, with D tentatively TRBD2 (5 bases). Germline assignment: CDR1 DFQATT and CDR2 SNEGSKA (reference sequence). Trimming shortened V by 6 bases and J by 4 bases, and 15 bases separated the two germline ends. The length of the CDR3 is 13 residues. The CDR3 sequence: CSAPYPAAETQYF. CDR3 nucleotide sequence: TGCAGTGCGCCTTACCCAGCGGCAGAGACCCAGTACTTC.

The chain has TRBV4-2 and TRBJ1-1, with 8 bases matching TRBD1. The CDR3 contains 14 residues. CDR1 LGHNA and CDR2 YNFKEQ come from the germline V gene. The V and J ends lost 3 bases and 6 bases, in that order; junction bases with no gene match: 6. CDR3 nucleotides: TGTGCCAGCAGCCACCTAGGACAGGGCCCTGAAGCTTTCTTT. This sequence encodes CASSHLGQGPEAFF.

The chain couples TRBV7-2 to TRBJ1-2; 7 bases align to TRBD1. The CDR3 spans 14 residues. The germline CDR1 and CDR2 sequences are SGHTA and FQGNSA. V was pared by 5 bases and J by 5 bases, with 8 bases of the junction left unmatched. The CDR3 DNA is TGTGCCAGCAGCCGTGCGAGACAGGGATATGGCTACACCTTC. This codes for CASSRARQGYGYTF.

The chain couples TRBV6-2 or TRBV6-3 to TRBJ2-1; 9 positions agree with TRBD2. The CDR3 sequence is 16 residues long. Germline CDR1 reads MNHEY; CDR2 reads SVGEGT. Trimming removed 0 bases from V and 2 bases from J; junction bases left unmatched: 2. In DNA, the CDR3 is TGTGCCAGCAGTTACTCGCGGGAGGGCCCCTACAATGAGCAGTTCTTC. Its translation: CASSYSREGPYNEQFF.